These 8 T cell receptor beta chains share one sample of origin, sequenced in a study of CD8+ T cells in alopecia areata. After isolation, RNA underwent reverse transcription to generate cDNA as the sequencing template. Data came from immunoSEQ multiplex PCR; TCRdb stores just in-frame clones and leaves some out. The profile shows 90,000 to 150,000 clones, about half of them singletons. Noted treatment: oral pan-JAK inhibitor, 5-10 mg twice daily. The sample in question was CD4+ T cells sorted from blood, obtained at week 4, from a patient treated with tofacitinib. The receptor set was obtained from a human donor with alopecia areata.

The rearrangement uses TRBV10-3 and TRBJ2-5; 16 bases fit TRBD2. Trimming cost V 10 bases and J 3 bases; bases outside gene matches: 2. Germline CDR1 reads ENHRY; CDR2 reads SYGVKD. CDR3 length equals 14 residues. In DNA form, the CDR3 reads TGTGCCACCGGGACTAGCGGGAGGGAAGAGACCCAGTACTTC. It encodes CATGTSGREETQYF.

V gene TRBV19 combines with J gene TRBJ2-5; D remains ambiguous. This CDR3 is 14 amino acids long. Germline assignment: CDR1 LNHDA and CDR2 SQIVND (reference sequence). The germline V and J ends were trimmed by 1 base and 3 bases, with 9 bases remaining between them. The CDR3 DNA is TGTGCCAGTAGTATAGTTCCGAGCAAAGAGACCCAGTACTTC. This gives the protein CASSIVPSKETQYF.

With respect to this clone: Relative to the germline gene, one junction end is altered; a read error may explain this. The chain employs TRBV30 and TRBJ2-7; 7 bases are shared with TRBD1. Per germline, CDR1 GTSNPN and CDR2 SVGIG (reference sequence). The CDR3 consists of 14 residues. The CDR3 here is CAWSRGGRGGEQYF. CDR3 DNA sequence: TGCGCCTGGAGTCGAGGGGGCCGAGGGGGCGAGCAGTACTTC.

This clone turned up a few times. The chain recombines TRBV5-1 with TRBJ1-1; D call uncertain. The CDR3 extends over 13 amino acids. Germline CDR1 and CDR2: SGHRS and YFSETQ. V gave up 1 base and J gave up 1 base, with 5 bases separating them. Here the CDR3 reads CASSLRTNTEAFF. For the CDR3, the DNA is TGCGCCAGCAGCTTGAGGACGAACACTGAAGCTTTCTTT.

The CDR3 protein is CSVGKGSYEQYF. CDR3 nucleotide sequence: TGCAGCGTTGGTAAGGGTTCCTACGAGCAGTACTTC. The chain has TRBV29-1 and TRBJ2-7; no firm D call. Germline V gene sequence: CDR1 SQVTM, CDR2 ANQGSEA. The CDR3 covers 12 residues. V gave up 4 bases and J gave up 1 base, with 8 bases separating them.

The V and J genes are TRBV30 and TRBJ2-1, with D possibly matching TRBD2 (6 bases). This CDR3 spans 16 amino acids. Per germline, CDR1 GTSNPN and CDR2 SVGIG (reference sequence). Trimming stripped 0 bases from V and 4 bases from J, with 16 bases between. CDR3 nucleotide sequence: TGTGCCTGGAGTGTACTGGGGGGTTTGCAGTACAATGAGCAGTTCTTC. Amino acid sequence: CAWSVLGGLQYNEQFF.

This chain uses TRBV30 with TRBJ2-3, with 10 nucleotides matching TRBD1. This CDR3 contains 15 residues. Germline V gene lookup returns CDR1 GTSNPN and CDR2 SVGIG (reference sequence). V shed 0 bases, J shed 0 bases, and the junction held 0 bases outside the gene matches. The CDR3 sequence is CAWSVGQGSTDTQYF. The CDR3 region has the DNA TGTGCCTGGAGTGTGGGACAGGGGAGCACAGATACGCAGTATTTT.

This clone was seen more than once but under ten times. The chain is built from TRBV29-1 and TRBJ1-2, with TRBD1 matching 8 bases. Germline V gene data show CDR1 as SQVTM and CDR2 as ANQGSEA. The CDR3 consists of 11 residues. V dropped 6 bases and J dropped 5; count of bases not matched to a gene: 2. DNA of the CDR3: TGCAGCGTCGACAGGGGTTATGGCTACACCTTC. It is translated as CSVDRGYGYTF.